The 8 T cell receptor beta chains below were found in one sample sequenced in a study of response to subunit inactivated influenza vaccine. TCRdb reprocessed the RT-PCR reads via MiXCR and lists one record per CDR3 protein. The sample has 710,000 or so distinct CDR3 sequences, 15% to 18% seen once. The sample consisted of PBMCs from blood, taken about 12 days after vaccination. The receptor set was obtained from a man aged 45-60 years who received an inactivated influenza vaccine.

The rearrangement links TRBV5-4 to TRBJ1-2; TRBD1 matches 9 bases. The CDR3 is made up of 15 amino acids. Germline trimming cut 3 bases from V and 6 bases from J; bases unmatched to any gene: 9. Germline CDR1 SGHNT, CDR2 YYREEE (reference sequence). CDR3 sequence (DNA): TGTGCCAGCAGCTGGGGGACAGGGTTAATGAATGGCTACACCTTC. Residues: CASSWGTGLMNGYTF. Complete variable domain (other parts from reference TRBV5-4 and TRBJ1-2): ETGVTQSPTHLIKTRGQQVTLRCSSQSGHNTVSWYQQALGQGPQFIFQYYREEENGRGNFPPRFSGLQFPNYSSELNVNALELDDSALYLCASSWGTGLMNGYTFGSGTRLTVV.

The V call is TRBV28, the J call TRBJ1-3, with 8 bases lining up with TRBD1. The germline gives CDR1 MDHEN, CDR2 SYDVKM. V gave up 2 bases and J gave up 4 bases; unmatched junction bases: 7. This CDR3 has 16 residues. CDR3 region: CASSLGQGLSGNTIYF. CDR3 sequence (DNA): TGTGCCAGCAGTTTAGGACAGGGTCTATCAGGAAACACCATATATTTT.

This clonotype was detected a few times. This chain connects TRBV10-3 to TRBJ1-1; D unresolved. CDR3 length: 13 residues. Looked up from germline, CDR1 is ENHRY and CDR2 is SYGVKD. The V end was cut by 3 bases, the J end by 1 base, with 6 bases between. The CDR3 loop reads CAISDKGNTEAFF. The DNA of the CDR3 is TGTGCCATCAGTGATAAGGGGAACACTGAAGCTTTCTTT.

The table lists this clonotype with a few counts. The chain carries TRBV5-5 and TRBJ2-1, with 11 bases aligning to TRBD2. V shed 0 bases and J 5 bases; nucleotides not matched to a gene: 4. The CDR3 totals 16 residues. The germline gives CDR1 SGHKS, CDR2 YYEKEE (reference sequence). CDR3: CASSLAGTSGNNEQFF. In DNA form, the CDR3 reads TGTGCCAGCAGCTTGGCCGGGACTAGCGGAAACAATGAGCAGTTCTTC.

The gene calls are TRBV4-3 and TRBJ2-5; TRBD2 matches at 9 bases. V gave up 0 bases and J gave up 5 bases; unmatched junction bases: 10. This CDR3 region has 17 residues. The germline gives CDR1 LGHNA, CDR2 YSLEER. CDR3 loop: CASSQDLETSGGETQYF. DNA of the CDR3: TGCGCCAGCAGCCAAGATCTAGAGACTAGCGGAGGGGAGACCCAGTACTTC.

There are a few counts of this clonotype. The chain links TRBV29-1 to TRBJ2-1, with 9 positions matching TRBD2. Per the germline V gene, CDR1 is SQVTM and CDR2 is ANQGSEA. V trimming: 3 bases; J trimming: 7 bases; junction bases outside the gene matches: 4. This CDR3 comprises 13 residues. This CDR3 reads CSVEGTSTNEQFF. CDR3 bases: TGCAGCGTTGAGGGGACTAGCACAAATGAGCAGTTCTTC.

This chain links TRBV7-9 with TRBJ2-1; a possible D gene is TRBD2 (6 bases). Germline V gene data show CDR1 as SEHNR and CDR2 as FQNEAQ (reference sequence). Trimming took 6 bases from V and 12 from J, leaving 21 bases between them. CDR3 length equals 14 residues. DNA for the CDR3: TGTGCCAGCAGGACTGCGCGGGACCCCCTCGGGCAGTTCTTC. Its protein is CASRTARDPLGQFF.

V gene TRBV6-5 combines with J gene TRBJ2-3; weak D call: TRBD1 (5 bases). The CDR3 contains 15 residues. Deletions cut 3 bases from V and 2 bases from J, with 12 bases between. Germline CDR1 and CDR2: MNHEY and SVGAGI. CDR3 DNA: TGTGCCAGCAGTTATCTTGACAGTTCCACAGATACGCAGTATTTT. As protein: CASSYLDSSTDTQYF.